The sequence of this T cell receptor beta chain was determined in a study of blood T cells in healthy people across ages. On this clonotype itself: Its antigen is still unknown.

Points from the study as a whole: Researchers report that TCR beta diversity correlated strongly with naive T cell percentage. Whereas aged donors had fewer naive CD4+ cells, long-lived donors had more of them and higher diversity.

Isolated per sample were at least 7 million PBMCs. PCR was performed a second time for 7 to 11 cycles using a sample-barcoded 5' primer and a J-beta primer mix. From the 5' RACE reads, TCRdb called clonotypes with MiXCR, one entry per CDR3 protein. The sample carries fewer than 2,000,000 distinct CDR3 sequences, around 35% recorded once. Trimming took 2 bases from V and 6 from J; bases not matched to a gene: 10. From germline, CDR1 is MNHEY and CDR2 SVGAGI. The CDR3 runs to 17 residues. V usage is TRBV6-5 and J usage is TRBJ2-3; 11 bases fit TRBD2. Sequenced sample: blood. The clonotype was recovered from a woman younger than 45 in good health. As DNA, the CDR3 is TGTGCCAGCAGTTACCGGGGACTAGCGGATCCGGGGGATACGCAGTATTTT. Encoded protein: CASSYRGLADPGDTQYF.